The rows below give T cell receptor beta chains drawn from one sample of a study of radiotherapy plus CTLA-4 blockade in lung cancer. Produced via immunoSEQ multiplex PCR; TCRdb's table is partial and in-frame only. The top ten clones hold approximately 0.81% of a sample with tens of thousands of clones, approximately 84% of them seen once. Here the sequenced sample was peripheral blood, taken from a patient treated with radiotherapy plus ipilimumab. These receptor sequences come from a human donor with non-small cell lung cancer who had stable disease on radiotherapy plus ipilimumab. Both conserved end residues are part of each CDR3. The D gene is left open where the match is weak. Not every row has a clone size; where given, it reads once, few, many or a size class.

cdr3_length j_call v_call d_call clone_size cdr3_nt cdr3_aa
14 TRBJ2-2 TRBV28 TRBD1 NA TGTGCCAGCAGTACCGGGACAGCCACCGGGGAGCTGTTTTTT CASSTGTATGELFF
14 TRBJ2-3 TRBV18 NA NA TGTGCCAGCTCACCAGGTAGCGTCCTGAATACGCAGTATTTT CASSPGSVLNTQYF
14 TRBJ1-2 TRBV4-1 NA NA TGCGCCAGCAGCCAAGTGACAGGCCTCTATGGCTACACCTTC CASSQVTGLYGYTF
14 TRBJ1-6 TRBV27 TRBD1 NA TGTGCCAGCAGTTCAGGACAGGGGGCTACACCCCTCCACTTT CASSSGQGATPLHF
18 TRBJ2-4 TRBV4-2 TRBD1 few TGTGCCAGCAGCCAAGATGCCGGGACAGGGGAGGGCAAAAACATTCAGTACTTC CASSQDAGTGEGKNIQYF
15 TRBJ2-7 TRBV11-2 TRBD1 NA TGTGCCAGCAGCCCCCAAATCACAGGGGGCTACGAGCAGTACTTC CASSPQITGGYEQYF
16 TRBJ1-6 TRBV28 NA NA TGTGCCAGCAGTCTCGACGGGAACTCCTATAATTCACCCCTCCACTTT CASSLDGNSYNSPLHF
15 TRBJ1-1 TRBV6-6 NA once TGTGCCAGCAGCCCAACGTACAGGGAGAACACTGAAGCTTTCTTT CASSPTYRENTEAFF
16 TRBJ2-5 TRBV7-7 NA NA TGTGCCAGCAGCGATGGGCAGATCGGGCAGGGAGAGACCCAGTACTTC CASSDGQIGQGETQYF
20 TRBJ2-7 TRBV30 TRBD2 NA TGTGCCTGGAACCCCGGTCGGACTAGCGGGAGGGCCTTGTATAGCTACGAGCAGTACTTC CAWNPGRTSGRALYSYEQYF
14 TRBJ2-2 TRBV18 NA NA TGTGCCAGCTCACCACGACGGTCCGAGAGGGAGCTGTTTTTT CASSPRRSERELFF
15 TRBJ2-3 TRBV4-1 NA NA TGCGCCAGCAGCCAAGAGGCCCTCAGCCCGGATACGCAGTATTTT CASSQEALSPDTQYF
14 TRBJ2-7 TRBV28 TRBD1 NA TGTGCCACCCACCCCGGGACAGGAGGTCGCGAGCAGTACTTC CATHPGTGGREQYF
13 TRBJ2-2 TRBV5-1 NA NA TGCGCCAGCAGCTTCCAAGGGTCCGGGGAGCTGTTTTTT CASSFQGSGELFF
15 TRBJ2-7 TRBV6-4 TRBD2 NA TGTGCCAGCAGTGATATAGCGGGGCACCCCTACGAGCAGTACTTC CASSDIAGHPYEQYF
16 TRBJ1-3 TRBV2 NA NA TGTGCCAGCAGGGACCCAGTTGGTTTTAGTGGAAACACCATATATTTT CASRDPVGFSGNTIYF
17 TRBJ1-4 TRBV29-1 TRBD1 NA TGCAGCGTGGCTGGGACAGGAGATCACTCAACTAATGAAAAACTGTTTTTT CSVAGTGDHSTNEKLFF